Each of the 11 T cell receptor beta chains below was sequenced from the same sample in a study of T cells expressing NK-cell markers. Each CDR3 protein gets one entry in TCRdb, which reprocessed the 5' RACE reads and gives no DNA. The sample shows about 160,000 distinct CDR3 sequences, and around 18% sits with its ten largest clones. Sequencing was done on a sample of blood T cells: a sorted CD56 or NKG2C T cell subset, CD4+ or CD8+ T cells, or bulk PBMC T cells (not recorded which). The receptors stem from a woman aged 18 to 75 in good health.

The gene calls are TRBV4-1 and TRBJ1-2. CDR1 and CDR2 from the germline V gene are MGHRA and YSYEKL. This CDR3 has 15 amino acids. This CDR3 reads CASSQDLGVLYGYTF.

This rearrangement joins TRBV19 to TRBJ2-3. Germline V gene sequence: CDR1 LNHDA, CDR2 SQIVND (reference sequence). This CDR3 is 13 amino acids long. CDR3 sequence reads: CASSWGRVDTQYF.

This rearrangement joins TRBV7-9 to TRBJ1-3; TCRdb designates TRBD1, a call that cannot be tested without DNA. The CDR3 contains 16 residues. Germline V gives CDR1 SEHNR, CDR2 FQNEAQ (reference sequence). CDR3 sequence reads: CASKLGAVTSGNTIYF.

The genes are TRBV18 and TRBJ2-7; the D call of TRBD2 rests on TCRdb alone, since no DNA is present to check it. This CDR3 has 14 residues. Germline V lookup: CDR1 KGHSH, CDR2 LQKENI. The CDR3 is CASSPEDSYYEQYF. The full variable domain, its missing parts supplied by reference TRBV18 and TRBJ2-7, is NAGVMQNPRHLVRRRGQEARLRCSPMKGHSHVYWYRQLPEEGLKFMVYLQKENIIDESGMPKERFSAEFPKEGPSILRIQQVVRGDSAAYFCASSPEDSYYEQYFGPGTRLTVT.

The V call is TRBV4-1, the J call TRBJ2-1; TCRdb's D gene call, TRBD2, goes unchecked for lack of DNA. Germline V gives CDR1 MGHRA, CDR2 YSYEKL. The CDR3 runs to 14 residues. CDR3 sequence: CASSLPSGRAEQFF.

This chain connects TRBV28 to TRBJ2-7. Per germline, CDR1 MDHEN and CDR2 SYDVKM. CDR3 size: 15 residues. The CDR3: CASSLDWVSSYEQYF.

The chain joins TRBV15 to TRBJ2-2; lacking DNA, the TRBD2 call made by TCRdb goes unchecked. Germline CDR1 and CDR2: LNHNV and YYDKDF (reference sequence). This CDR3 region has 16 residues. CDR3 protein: CATSGGLAGGTGELFF. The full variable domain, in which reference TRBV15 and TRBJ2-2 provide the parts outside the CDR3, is DAMVIQNPRYQVTQFGKPVTLSCSQTLNHNVMYWYQQKSSQAPKLLFHYYDKDFNNEADTPDNFQSRRPNTSFCFLDIRSPGLGDTAMYLCATSGGLAGGTGELFFGEGSRLTVL.

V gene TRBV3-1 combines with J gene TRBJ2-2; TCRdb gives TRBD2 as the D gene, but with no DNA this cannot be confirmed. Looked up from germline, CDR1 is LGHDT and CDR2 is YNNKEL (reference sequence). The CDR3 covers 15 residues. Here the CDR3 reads CASSPLAGVTGELFF.

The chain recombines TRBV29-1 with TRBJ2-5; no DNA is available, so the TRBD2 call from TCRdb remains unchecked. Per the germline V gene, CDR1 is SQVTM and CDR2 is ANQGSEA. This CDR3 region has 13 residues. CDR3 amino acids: CSVAGTLQETQYF.

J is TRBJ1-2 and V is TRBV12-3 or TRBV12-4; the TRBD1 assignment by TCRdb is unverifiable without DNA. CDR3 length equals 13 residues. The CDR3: CASSSGQMYGYTF.

Here the CDR3 reads CASSHGSGDYNSPLHF. V and J are TRBV7-8 and TRBJ1-6; the TRBD1 assignment by TCRdb is unverifiable without DNA. Germline CDR1 is SGHVS and CDR2 is FQNEAQ. The CDR3 has 16 residues.